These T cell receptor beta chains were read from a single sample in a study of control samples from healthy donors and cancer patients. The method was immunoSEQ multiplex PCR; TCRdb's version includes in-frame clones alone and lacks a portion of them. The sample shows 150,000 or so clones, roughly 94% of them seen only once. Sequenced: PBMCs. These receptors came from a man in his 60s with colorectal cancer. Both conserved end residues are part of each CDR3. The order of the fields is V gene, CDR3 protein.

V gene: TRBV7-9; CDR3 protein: CATPEGEGYTF
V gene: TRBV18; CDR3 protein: CASSPPARSYEQYF
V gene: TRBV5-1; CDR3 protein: CASSLEGLSLAKNIQYF
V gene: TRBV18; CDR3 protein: CASSPTENTEAFF
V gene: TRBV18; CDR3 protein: CASSPDWTGGYTF
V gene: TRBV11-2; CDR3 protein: CASSLGDKYEQYF
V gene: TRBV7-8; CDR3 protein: CASSFLGVVNQPQHF
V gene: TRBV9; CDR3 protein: CASSVYEGEQFF
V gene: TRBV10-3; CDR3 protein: CAISGERGEGGYTF
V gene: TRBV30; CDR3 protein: CAWSRGHLSNYGYTF
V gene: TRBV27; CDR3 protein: CASTMAPGVSTEAFF
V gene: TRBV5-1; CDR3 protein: CASSSILYRDEAGELFF
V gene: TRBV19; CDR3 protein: CASSPGQGPQYF
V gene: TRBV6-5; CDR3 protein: CASTAGAEGNQPQHF
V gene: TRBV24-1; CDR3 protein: CATSRDGNQPQHF
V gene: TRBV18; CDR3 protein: CASSPAKTQETQYF
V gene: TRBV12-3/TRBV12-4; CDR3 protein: CASSLSGDYTF
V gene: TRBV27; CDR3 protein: CASSLWQESTDTQYF
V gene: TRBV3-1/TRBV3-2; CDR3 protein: CASSHPGQGRHEQYF
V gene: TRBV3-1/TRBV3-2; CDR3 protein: CASSQDIIYNEQFF
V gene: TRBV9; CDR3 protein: CASSEGSPEQYF
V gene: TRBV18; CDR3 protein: CASSPTSGGFNNEQFF
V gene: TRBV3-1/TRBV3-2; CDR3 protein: CASSPSEITGELFF
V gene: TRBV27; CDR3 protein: CASSPTGAKREPPLHF
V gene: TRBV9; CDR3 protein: CASSVAGSGGFNEQFF
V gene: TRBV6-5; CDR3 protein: CASSYSGGAKGYTF
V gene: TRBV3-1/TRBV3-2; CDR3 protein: CASSQDRNTGELFF
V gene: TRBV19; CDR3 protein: CASSIDQDRGLNTEAFF
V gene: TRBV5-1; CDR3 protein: CASSPNRGGGTDTQYF
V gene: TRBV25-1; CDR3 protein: CASSEFSQETQYF
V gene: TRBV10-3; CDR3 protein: CAISDSGRPAYNEQFF
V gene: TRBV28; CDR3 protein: CASRPGTGDNSPLHF
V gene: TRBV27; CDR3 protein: CASSFKKRARGLTYEQYF
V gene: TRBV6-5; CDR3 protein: CASRDRGNIQYF
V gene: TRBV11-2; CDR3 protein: CASGGDSTAYEQYF
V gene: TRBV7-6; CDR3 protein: CASSSRTGAQETQYF
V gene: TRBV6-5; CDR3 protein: CASRAGGKAEAFF
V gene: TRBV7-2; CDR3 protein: CASSLAGQVVNYGYTF
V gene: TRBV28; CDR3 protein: CASSNGQGNLPQHF
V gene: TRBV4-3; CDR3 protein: CASSQGQGNTGELFF
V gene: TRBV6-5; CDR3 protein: CASSYGQGSNQPQHF
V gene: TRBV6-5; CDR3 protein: CASQNSGNTIYF
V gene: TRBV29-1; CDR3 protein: CSVRTAGQGAGRAFF
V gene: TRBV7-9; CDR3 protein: CASSGPTDTQYF
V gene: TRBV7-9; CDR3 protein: CASSLKGGILANTEAFF
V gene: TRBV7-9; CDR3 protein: CASSPRGNKNIQYF
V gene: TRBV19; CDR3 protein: CASSIDRYGYTF
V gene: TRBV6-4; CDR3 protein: CASSDSSLGPPSTDTQYF
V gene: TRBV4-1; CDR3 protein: CASSQLAKNIQYF
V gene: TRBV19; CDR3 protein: CASSHPLRGDTQYF
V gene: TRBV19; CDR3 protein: CASSGGTPGGGTQYF